A single sample is the source of the 13 T cell receptor beta chains below, sequenced in a study of blood T cell repertoires in COVID-19. The table came from immunoSEQ multiplex PCR; TCRdb's copy has only in-frame clones and leaves some out. The sample lists under 350,000 clones, around four fifths occurring once. Sequenced sample: peripheral blood. These receptors all stem from a man aged 55 to 70 who had recovered from COVID-19.

The V and J genes are TRBV18 and TRBJ1-4; D remains unclear. Trimming shortened V by 1 base and J by 7 bases, and 10 bases separated the two germline ends. The CDR3 has 14 amino acids. Germline V gives CDR1 KGHSH, CDR2 LQKENI. The CDR3 region is CASSPQGEGEKLFF. The CDR3 DNA sequence: TGTGCCAGCTCACCACAGGGTGAGGGTGAAAAACTGTTTTTT. Full variable domain (remainder filled in from reference TRBV18 and TRBJ1-4): NAGVMQNPRHLVRRRGQEARLRCSPMKGHSHVYWYRQLPEEGLKFMVYLQKENIIDESGMPKERFSAEFPKEGPSILRIQQVVRGDSAAYFCASSPQGEGEKLFFGSGTQLSVL.

The V gene is TRBV5-4, the J gene TRBJ2-4, with TRBD1 identical over 8 bases. The CDR3 totals 13 residues. Germline CDR1 SGHNT, CDR2 YYREEE (reference sequence). V was clipped by 4 bases and J by 4 bases; unmatched bases: 1. CDR3 protein: CASSNRGKNIQYF. The CDR3 nucleotides are TGTGCCAGCAGCAACAGGGGGAAAAACATTCAGTACTTC.

The chain employs TRBV5-1 and TRBJ2-1, with D possibly TRBD2 on 6 matching bases. The CDR3 runs to 13 residues. Germline V gives CDR1 SGHRS, CDR2 YFSETQ. Trimming left V 4 bases short and J 5 bases short, with 10 bases between. The CDR3 sequence: CASSPGLHNEQFF. CDR3 DNA: TGCGCCAGCAGCCCGGGACTCCACAATGAGCAGTTCTTC.

The chain couples TRBV6-1 to TRBJ1-2; the match to TRBD1 covers 9 bases. Germline lookup yields CDR1 MNHNS and CDR2 SASEGT. V trimming: 1 base; J trimming: 8 bases; junction bases outside the gene matches: 5. CDR3 size: 14 residues. The CDR3 loop is CASSEVGTGRGYTF. CDR3 DNA: TGTGCCAGCAGTGAAGTGGGGACAGGGAGGGGCTACACCTTC.

The rearrangement uses TRBV12-3 or TRBV12-4 and TRBJ2-3, with D unresolved. The germline V and J ends were trimmed by 3 bases and 3 bases, with 7 bases remaining between them. The CDR3 runs 13 residues. This CDR3 reads CASSFPGTDTQYF. DNA for the CDR3: TGTGCCAGCAGTTTTCCAGGTACAGATACGCAGTATTTT.

Written as DNA, the CDR3 is TGTGCCAGCAGTCAAGCGGGGGGGCCGGGCAATGAGCAGTTCTTC. It specifies CASSQAGGPGNEQFF. This sequence joins TRBV28 and TRBJ2-1; 10 bases map to TRBD2. The V segment lost 5 bases and the J segment 6 bases; nucleotides outside the gene matches: 7. This CDR3 has 15 amino acids. Germline V gene data show CDR1 as MDHEN and CDR2 as SYDVKM.

This clone occurred a few times. The chain employs TRBV2 and TRBJ1-5; tentative D call: TRBD1 (5 bases). The CDR3 covers 16 residues. The V gene's germline CDR1 is SNHLY and CDR2 FYNNEI. The ends were cut back, 1 base at V and 1 base at J, with 11 bases in the middle. The DNA of the CDR3 is TGTGCCAGCAGTGAAGTTGGGGGGTTGAGCAATCAGCCCCAGCATTTT. Its translation: CASSEVGGLSNQPQHF.

The gene calls are TRBV10-3 and TRBJ2-3; TRBD2 matches at 7 bases. The CDR3 spans 14 residues. V was clipped by 8 bases and J by 4 bases; unmatched bases: 9. Germline CDR1 and CDR2: ENHRY and SYGVKD. CDR3 nucleotides: TGTGCCATCTCTAGCGGAGTTCTTTCAGATACGCAGTATTTT. This sequence encodes CAISSGVLSDTQYF.

This clone showed up many times. The chain links TRBV30 to TRBJ2-7; D possibly corresponds to TRBD2 (5 bases). The CDR3 is 13 residues long. V lost 3 bases, J lost 1 base, and 10 bases lay in between. From germline, CDR1 is GTSNPN and CDR2 SVGIG (reference sequence). CDR3 sequence (DNA): TGTGCCTGGAGCGAGGGCTTTTCCTACGAGCAGTACTTC. Encoded protein: CAWSEGFSYEQYF.

This clone has a single count. The genes are TRBV18 and TRBJ2-3, with 11 positions matching TRBD2. The germline gives CDR1 KGHSH, CDR2 LQKENI. This CDR3 comprises 16 residues. Trimming at V came to 3 bases and at J to 4 bases, leaving 6 bases not matched to a gene. In DNA, the CDR3 is TGTGCCAGCTCACCGCGACTAGCGGGGCAGGCAGATACGCAGTATTTT. Translation gives CASSPRLAGQADTQYF.

CDR3 sequence: CASSLDGGPNTEAFF. The CDR3, as DNA: TGTGCCAGCAGCTTAGATGGGGGCCCGAACACTGAAGCTTTCTTT. The genes are TRBV7-2 and TRBJ1-1, with D maybe TRBD1 (6 bases). The CDR3 extends over 15 amino acids. Trimming took 1 base from V and 1 from J, leaving 10 bases between them. Germline V gene lookup returns CDR1 SGHTA and CDR2 FQGNSA.

The chain combines TRBV5-4 with TRBJ1-2; D is undetermined. This CDR3 is built from 13 residues. V lost 0 bases, J lost 4 bases, and 7 bases lay in between. Germline lookup yields CDR1 SGHNT and CDR2 YYREEE (reference sequence). The CDR3 DNA reads TGTGCCAGCAGCTTGGGACACCTCTATGGCTACACCTTC. Amino acid sequence: CASSLGHLYGYTF.

The table lists this clone with a few counts. This chain joins TRBV29-1 and TRBJ2-6; D not resolved. Trimming pared 7 bases from V and 2 bases from J, leaving 18 bases between. This CDR3 spans 16 amino acids. CDR1 SQVTM and CDR2 ANQGSEA come from the germline V gene. In DNA form, the CDR3 reads TGCAGCGCTGCCCAGACCGAGGTTGCTGGGGCCAACGTCCTGACTTTC. Translating gives CSAAQTEVAGANVLTF.